This record concerns one TCR beta chain sequence. Antigen specificity is unknown. The data were obtained in a study of human T cells and chemical hapten exposure. Germline V gives CDR1 MNHNY, CDR2 SVGAGI (reference sequence). Between the trimmed V and J ends, which lost 5 bases and 1 base, there was a span of 11 bases. The CDR3 is 14 residues long. TCRdb itself ran the RACE reads through MiXCR, one entry per CDR3 protein. The profile shows 95,000 to 150,000 distinct CDR3 sequences, 11% of them singletons. Study-level points and caveats: TCRs at high frequency, those above 1 in 1000, did not change with DPC sensitization.

Sample time point: patch test 3, about 24 weeks after DPC sensitization. The treatment denotes: therapeutic diphenylcyclopropenone sensitization with weekly scalp DPC. Suited to DPC and affected by alopecia, the donors ranged from 18 to 70 years old. Unfractionated whole blood served as the source for total RNA extraction. The V gene is TRBV6-6, the J gene TRBJ2-5, with D possibly TRBD2 on 5 matching bases. This receptor was identified in a woman aged 45 to 65 with alopecia areata. Some clones in this sample may be carry-over from other donors' samples. The material was whole blood, obtained in connection with sensitization to the hapten diphenylcyclopropenone (DPC). CDR3 sequence reads: CASSMGGPQETQYF. CDR3 bases: TGTGCCAGCAGTATGGGCGGGCCCCAAGAGACCCAGTACTTC.